This TCR beta chain was identified in a study of cytomegalovirus exposure and HLA in healthy donors. Study context: About 85 million unique TCRs from HLA-typed donors were held in an early release of data. Study-wide findings and caveats: Among TCR beta chains, those listed as cytomegalovirus-associated numbered about 160. Usually a TCR sequence was rare, but some public TCRs were found in many donors.

A remark on this clone: Its cognate antigen is unknown. The CDR3 end shows no conserved phenylalanine or tryptophan, and so a read error is likely.

V was cut by 8 bases and J by 1 base, with 20 bases left in between. The CDR3 extends over 16 amino acids. Germline V gives CDR1 SNHLY, CDR2 FYNNEI. PCR amplification relied on 60 Vbeta primers (plus 13 Jbeta primers). Profiled with immunoSEQ multiplex PCR; TCRdb holds only in-frame clones, not every one. The table has around 170,000 clones, around 84% seen once. The rearrangement uses TRBV2 and TRBJ1-1, with no clear D. Specimen: PBMCs. The TCR sequence derives from a woman aged 50 to 60 in good health and CMV-seropositive. The CDR3 coding sequence is TGTGCCAGCCGGACGCCACCTAGATACGGGAACACTGAAGCTTTCCTT. The encoded protein is CASRTPPRYGNTEAFL.